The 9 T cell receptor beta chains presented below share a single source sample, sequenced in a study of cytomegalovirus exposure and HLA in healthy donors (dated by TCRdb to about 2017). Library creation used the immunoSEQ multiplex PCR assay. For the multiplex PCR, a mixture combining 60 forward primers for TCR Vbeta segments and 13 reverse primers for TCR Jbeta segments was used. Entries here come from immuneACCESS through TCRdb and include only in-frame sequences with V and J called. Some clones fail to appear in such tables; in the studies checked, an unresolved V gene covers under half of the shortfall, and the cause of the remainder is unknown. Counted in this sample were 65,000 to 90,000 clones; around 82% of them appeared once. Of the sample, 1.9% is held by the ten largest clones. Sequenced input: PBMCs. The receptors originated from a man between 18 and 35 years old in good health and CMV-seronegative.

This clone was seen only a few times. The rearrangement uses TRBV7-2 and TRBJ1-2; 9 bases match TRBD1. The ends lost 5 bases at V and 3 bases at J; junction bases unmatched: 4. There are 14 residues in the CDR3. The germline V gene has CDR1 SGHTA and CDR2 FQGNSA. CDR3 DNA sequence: TGTGCCAGCAGCATGAGGGACAGGGACTATGGCTACACCTTC. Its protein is CASSMRDRDYGYTF.

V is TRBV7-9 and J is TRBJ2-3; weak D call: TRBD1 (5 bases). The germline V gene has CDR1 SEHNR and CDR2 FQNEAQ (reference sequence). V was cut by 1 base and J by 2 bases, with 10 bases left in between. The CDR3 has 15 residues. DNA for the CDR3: TGTGCCAGCAGCTTAGGTAGGGGATCCACAGATACGCAGTATTTT. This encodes CASSLGRGSTDTQYF.

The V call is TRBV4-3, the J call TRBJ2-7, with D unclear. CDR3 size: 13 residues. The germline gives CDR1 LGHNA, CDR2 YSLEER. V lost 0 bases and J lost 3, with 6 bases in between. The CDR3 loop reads CASSQDVLYEQYF. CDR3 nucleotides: TGCGCCAGCAGCCAAGATGTTCTCTACGAGCAGTACTTC.

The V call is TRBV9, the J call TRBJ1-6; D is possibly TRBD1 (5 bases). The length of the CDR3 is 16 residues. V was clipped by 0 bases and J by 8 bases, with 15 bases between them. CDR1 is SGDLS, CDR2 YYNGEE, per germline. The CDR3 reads CASSVGDSLGYSPLHF. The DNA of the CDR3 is TGTGCCAGCAGCGTAGGGGACTCGCTAGGTTATTCACCCCTCCACTTT.

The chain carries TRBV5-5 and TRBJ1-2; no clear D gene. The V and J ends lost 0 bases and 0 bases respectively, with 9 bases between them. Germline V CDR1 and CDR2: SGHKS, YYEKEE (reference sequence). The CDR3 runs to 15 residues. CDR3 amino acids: CASSLELGANYGYTF. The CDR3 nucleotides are TGTGCCAGCAGCTTGGAGTTGGGAGCTAACTATGGCTACACCTTC.

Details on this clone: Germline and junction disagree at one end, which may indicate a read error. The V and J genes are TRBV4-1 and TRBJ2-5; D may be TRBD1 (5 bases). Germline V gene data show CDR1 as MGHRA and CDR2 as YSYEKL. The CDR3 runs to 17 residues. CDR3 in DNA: TGCGTCAGCAGCCCCCTGGCGACAGTTGGGTTACAGGAGACCCAGTACTTC. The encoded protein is CVSSPLATVGLQETQYF.

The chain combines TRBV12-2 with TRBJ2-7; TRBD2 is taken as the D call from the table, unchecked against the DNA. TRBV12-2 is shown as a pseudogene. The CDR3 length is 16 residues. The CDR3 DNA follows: TGTGCAAGTCGCTTAGTGTCGCACAGCCGGGGATACGAGCAGTACTTC. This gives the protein CASRLVSHSRGYEQYF.

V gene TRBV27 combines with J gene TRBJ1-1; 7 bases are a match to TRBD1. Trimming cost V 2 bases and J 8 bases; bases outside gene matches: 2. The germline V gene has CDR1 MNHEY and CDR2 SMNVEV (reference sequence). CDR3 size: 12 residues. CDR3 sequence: CASSLRDREAFF. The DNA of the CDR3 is TGTGCCAGCAGTTTACGGGACAGAGAAGCTTTCTTT.

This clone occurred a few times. The CDR3 spells CASSLASSGAYEQYF. In DNA, the CDR3 is TGCGCCAGCAGCTTGGCGTCTAGCGGAGCGTACGAGCAGTACTTC. The rearrangement uses TRBV5-1 and TRBJ2-7; 7 bases line up with TRBD2. The V segment lost 0 bases and the J segment 4 bases; nucleotides outside the gene matches: 7. The germline V gene encodes CDR1 SGHRS and CDR2 YFSETQ. The CDR3 runs to 15 residues.